These 9 T cell receptor beta chains share one sample of origin, sequenced in a study of blood T cell repertoires in COVID-19. Produced via immunoSEQ multiplex PCR; TCRdb's table is partial and in-frame only. Of over 100,000 clones in the sample, roughly 88% are singletons; the top ten hold roughly 0.89%. The sequencing sample was made of peripheral blood. The receptors were gathered from a woman in her 70s with acute or convalescent COVID-19.

The chain has TRBV13 and TRBJ2-5; perhaps TRBD2 as D (6 bases). The CDR3 covers 15 residues. Germline V gives CDR1 PRHDT, CDR2 FYEKMQ (reference sequence). V was pared by 0 bases and J by 7 bases, with 15 bases between. In nucleotides, the CDR3 is TGTGCCAGCAGCTTAGGGGTAGCTTCGCGGGGGACCCAGTACTTC. It codes for CASSLGVASRGTQYF.

V usage is TRBV9 and J usage is TRBJ2-1; the match to TRBD2 covers 12 bases. The CDR3 covers 17 residues. The V gene end was trimmed by 1 base and the J gene end by 5 bases; junction bases not matched to a gene: 7. Germline loops: CDR1 SGDLS, CDR2 YYNGEE. In DNA, the CDR3 is TGTGCCAGCAGCGTATTCAAGACTAGCGGGAGAGACAATGAGCAGTTCTTC. Translating gives CASSVFKTSGRDNEQFF.

This sequence joins TRBV28 and TRBJ1-6, with D possibly being TRBD1 (5 bases). This CDR3 region has 15 residues. V gave up 7 bases and J gave up 8 bases, with 18 bases separating them. Germline lookup yields CDR1 MDHEN and CDR2 SYDVKM. The CDR3 region is CASTLSGLRDSPLHF. CDR3 nucleotides: TGTGCCAGCACCCTATCGGGACTCAGGGATTCACCCCTCCACTTT.

The rearrangement uses TRBV5-5 and TRBJ2-3; 11 nucleotides agree with TRBD2. V was clipped by 3 bases and J by 3 bases; unmatched bases: 6. This CDR3 has 16 residues. Germline V gene data show CDR1 as SGHKS and CDR2 as YYEKEE (reference sequence). CDR3 sequence: CASSSLLAGATDTQYF. As DNA, the CDR3 is TGTGCCAGCAGCTCCTTACTAGCGGGAGCGACAGATACGCAGTATTTT.

The rearrangement uses TRBV6-5 and TRBJ1-3; D is ambiguous. The V end was cut by 7 bases, the J end by 0 bases, with 10 bases between. The CDR3 runs to 14 residues. Germline lookup yields CDR1 MNHEY and CDR2 SVGAGI. CDR3 residues: CASTAGFSGNTIYF. Written as DNA, the CDR3 is TGTGCCAGCACCGCGGGATTCTCTGGAAACACCATATATTTT.

The genes are TRBV5-1 and TRBJ2-5; D is perhaps TRBD1 (6 bases). This CDR3 comprises 14 residues. CDR1 and CDR2 from the germline V gene are SGHRS and YFSETQ. Trimming took 4 bases from V and 5 from J, leaving 15 bases between them. CDR3 in amino acids: CASSLGTQRETQYF. The CDR3 DNA reads as TGCGCCAGCAGCCTAGGGACACAAAGGGAGACCCAGTACTTC.

This clone was detected only once. The chain is built from TRBV5-5 and TRBJ1-6, with no clear D. The CDR3 contains 15 residues. CDR1 SGHKS and CDR2 YYEKEE come from the germline V gene (reference sequence). The germline V and J ends were trimmed by 0 bases and 2 bases, with 6 bases remaining between them. The CDR3 reads CASSLGVTYNSPLHF. The CDR3, as DNA: TGTGCCAGCAGCTTGGGAGTCACCTATAATTCACCCCTCCACTTT.

This clone was seen once. V gene TRBV29-1 combines with J gene TRBJ1-1; tentative D call: TRBD1 (5 bases). The CDR3 totals 13 residues. Per germline, CDR1 SQVTM and CDR2 ANQGSEA. V was trimmed by 6 bases and J by 4 bases, leaving 15 bases between them. Here the CDR3 reads CSVGIRVSTEAFF. For the CDR3, the DNA is TGCAGCGTCGGAATCAGGGTCAGCACTGAAGCTTTCTTT.

The chain combines TRBV7-9 with TRBJ2-5; perhaps TRBD2 as D (6 bases). V lost 1 base, J lost 2 bases, and 17 bases lay in between. Germline V gene sequence: CDR1 SEHNR, CDR2 FQNEAQ (reference sequence). The CDR3 contains 17 residues. The CDR3 reads CASSLGGELKGQETQYF. The DNA of the CDR3 is TGTGCCAGCAGCTTAGGCGGGGAGTTGAAGGGACAAGAGACCCAGTACTTC.